Each of the 30 T cell receptor beta chains below was sequenced from the same sample in a study of identical twins. Each CDR3 protein is one row after TCRdb ran MiXCR on the 5' RACE reads. This sample has 520,000 or so distinct CDR3 sequences, with 22% found just once. These data were also filed under a second study, of T cells expressing NK-cell markers.

Material: CD4+ T cells sorted from blood. The receptors were gathered from a woman between 18 and 29 years old in good health.

The sample holds a few counts of this clonotype. V gene TRBV7-6 combines with J gene TRBJ2-1, with D unclear. The V and J ends lost 0 bases and 7 bases respectively, with 13 bases between them. CDR1 and CDR2 from the germline V gene are SGHVS and FNYEAQ. This CDR3 contains 15 residues. In nucleotides, the CDR3 is TGTGCCAGCAGCTTAGCGACCCGTTCCGGGAATGAGCAGTTCTTC. The encoded protein is CASSLATRSGNEQFF.

This clonotype was picked up a small number of times. V and J are TRBV6-5 and TRBJ2-1; either TRBD1 or TRBD2 may fit D (5 bases each). Between the trimmed V and J ends, which lost 4 bases and 6 bases, there was a span of 10 bases. Germline assignment: CDR1 MNHEY and CDR2 SVGAGI. The CDR3 loop spans 13 amino acids. This CDR3 reads CASSFPGTNEQFF. In DNA form, the CDR3 reads TGTGCCAGCAGTTTCCCCGGGACCAATGAGCAGTTCTTC.

V gene TRBV7-2 combines with J gene TRBJ2-3, with D perhaps matching TRBD2 (6 bases). Germline V gene lookup returns CDR1 SGHTA and CDR2 FQGNSA. CDR3 size: 16 residues. The V end lost 4 bases, the J end lost 2 bases, and 16 bases lay between the germline ends. Written as DNA, the CDR3 is TGTGCCAGCAGCTATGCATTAGCGGTCTTCACAGATACGCAGTATTTT. It encodes CASSYALAVFTDTQYF. The full variable domain, completed using reference TRBV7-2 and TRBJ2-3, is GAGVSQSPSNKVTEKGKDVELRCDPISGHTALYWYRQSLGQGLEFLIYFQGNSAPDKSGLPSDRFSAERTGGSVSTLTIQRTQQEDSAVYLCASSYALAVFTDTQYFGPGTRLTVL.

J is TRBJ2-5 and V is TRBV3-1, with D possibly matching TRBD2 (6 bases). Trimming stripped 0 bases from V and 4 bases from J, with 18 bases between. In germline, CDR1 is LGHDT, CDR2 YNNKEL (reference sequence). CDR3 length equals 17 residues. The CDR3 DNA reads as TGTGCCAGCAGCCAAGATCCCGCAGGGACTTCCTTAGAGACCCAGTACTTC. It is translated as CASSQDPAGTSLETQYF.

This clonotype was observed a few times. The chain couples TRBV28 to TRBJ2-3; D unresolved. The ends were cut back, 6 bases at V and 1 base at J, with 11 bases in the middle. The CDR3 covers 14 residues. Germline loops: CDR1 MDHEN, CDR2 SYDVKM. CDR3 sequence reads: CASRPADRTDTQYF. DNA of the CDR3: TGTGCCAGCAGACCTGCCGACCGCACAGATACGCAGTATTTT.

The chain recombines TRBV6-4 with TRBJ1-5, with D unresolved. The germline V gene encodes CDR1 MRHNA and CDR2 SNTAGT. CDR3 length: 13 amino acids. Trimming pared 4 bases from V and 3 bases from J, leaving 7 bases between. CDR3 DNA sequence: TGTGCCAGCAGTGGTGAACTCAATCAGCCCCAGCATTTT. It is translated as CASSGELNQPQHF.

This clonotype was picked up a small number of times. This chain connects TRBV18 to TRBJ1-3, with no clear D. Germline lookup yields CDR1 KGHSH and CDR2 LQKENI. V dropped 3 bases and J dropped 6 bases, with 9 bases sitting between them. The length of the CDR3 is 13 residues. CDR3 residues: CASSPSDSNTIYF. CDR3 DNA: TGTGCCAGCTCACCGTCAGACTCAAACACCATATATTTT.

V and J are TRBV7-2 and TRBJ2-3; maybe TRBD2 (5 bases). Germline CDR1 SGHTA, CDR2 FQGNSA. The V and J ends lost 5 bases and 2 bases respectively, with 11 bases between them. The CDR3 is 14 amino acids. Written as DNA, the CDR3 is TGTGCCAGCAGCCTAGGACTTCACACAGATACGCAGTATTTT. It codes for CASSLGLHTDTQYF.

J is TRBJ2-3 and V is TRBV20-1, with D unresolved. With 6 bases removed from V and 5 bases from J, the gap between germline ends came to 9 bases. The CDR3 extends over 11 amino acids. CDR1 DFQATT and CDR2 SNEGSKA come from the germline V gene (reference sequence). CDR3 protein: CSAPLGDTQYF. The CDR3, as DNA: TGCAGTGCGCCCTTGGGAGATACGCAGTATTTT.

The chain recombines TRBV20-1 with TRBJ1-3; D is unclear. The CDR3 runs to 12 residues. Trimming pared 5 bases from V and 3 bases from J, leaving 8 bases between. CDR1 and CDR2 (germline): DFQATT, SNEGSKA (reference sequence). CDR3 in amino acids: CSAEGGGNTIYF. CDR3 nucleotides: TGCAGTGCTGAGGGAGGTGGAAACACCATATATTTT.

This chain links TRBV20-1 with TRBJ2-1; no definite D call. CDR3 length: 14 amino acids. Germline V gene lookup returns CDR1 DFQATT and CDR2 SNEGSKA (reference sequence). V was clipped by 3 bases and J by 0 bases, with 9 bases between them. The CDR3 reads CSARVSRSYNEQFF. CDR3 nucleotide sequence: TGCAGTGCTAGGGTCTCCCGCTCCTACAATGAGCAGTTCTTC.

V and J are TRBV7-8 and TRBJ2-1; D is undetermined. The CDR3 runs to 15 residues. CDR1 and CDR2 (germline): SGHVS, FQNEAQ. The V end lost 6 bases, the J end lost 3 bases, and 15 bases lay between the germline ends. The CDR3 sequence: CASSSDSLNYNEQFF. DNA of the CDR3: TGTGCCAGCAGTTCCGACTCCTTGAACTACAATGAGCAGTTCTTC.

The chain couples TRBV15 to TRBJ2-1, with a weak D call TRBD2 (5 bases). The germline V gene has CDR1 LNHNV and CDR2 YYDKDF (reference sequence). This CDR3 is built from 15 residues. Between the trimmed V and J ends, which lost 1 base and 8 bases, there was a span of 15 bases. CDR3 loop: CATSRAGSSKYEQFF. The CDR3 region has the DNA TGTGCCACCAGCAGAGCGGGGTCTAGTAAGTATGAGCAGTTCTTC.

The J gene is TRBJ2-3, the V gene TRBV24-1; D is tentatively TRBD1 or TRBD2 (6 bases each). The CDR3 runs 16 residues. Per the germline V gene, CDR1 is KGHDR and CDR2 is SFDVKD. Trimming pared 3 bases from V and 3 bases from J, leaving 15 bases between. CDR3 region: CATSDPEGGQTDTQYF. The CDR3 DNA follows: TGTGCCACCAGTGATCCAGAGGGGGGCCAGACAGATACGCAGTATTTT.

Note on this clonotype: One end of the junction is discordant with germline, which a read error may explain. The chain recombines TRBV20-1 with TRBJ2-7; TRBD2 aligns across 12 bases. Looked up from germline, CDR1 is DFQATT and CDR2 is SNEGSKA (reference sequence). The CDR3 totals 15 residues. As DNA, the CDR3 is TGCTGTGCTTCCCGACTAGCGGGGGCCTCCTACGAGCAGTACTTC. Protein product: CCASRLAGASYEQYF.

The chain combines TRBV29-1 with TRBJ2-3; a possible D gene is TRBD1 (5 bases). Germline V lookup: CDR1 SQVTM, CDR2 ANQGSEA. The CDR3 runs to 12 residues. Trimming pared 7 bases from V and 3 bases from J, leaving 11 bases between. Here the CDR3 reads CSAIQATDTQYF. The DNA for the CDR3 is TGCAGCGCTATACAGGCAACAGATACGCAGTATTTT.

This chain connects TRBV6-5 to TRBJ2-4; D possibly corresponds to TRBD2 (6 bases). CDR3 length: 16 amino acids. The V end was cut by 0 bases, the J end by 3 bases, with 12 bases between. The V gene's germline CDR1 is MNHEY and CDR2 SVGAGI. CDR3 loop: CASSYSSRRGKNIQYF. The CDR3 DNA sequence: TGTGCCAGCAGTTACTCTTCCAGGAGGGGCAAAAACATTCAGTACTTC.

The sample holds a few counts of this clonotype. The chain employs TRBV15 and TRBJ2-1; D possibly corresponds to TRBD2 (5 bases). Germline V gives CDR1 LNHNV, CDR2 YYDKDF (reference sequence). V was clipped by 5 bases and J by 7 bases, with 9 bases between them. The CDR3 covers 12 residues. This CDR3 is CATSGLGNEQFF. CDR3 DNA sequence: TGTGCCACCAGCGGACTGGGGAATGAGCAGTTCTTC.

There are many counts of this clonotype. The CDR3 DNA reads TGCAGTGCCACACAGGGATACAATAGCTATGGCTACACCTTC. It specifies CSATQGYNSYGYTF. The chain carries TRBV20-1 and TRBJ1-2, with a possible D match to TRBD1 (6 bases). The CDR3 has 14 residues. V was clipped by 6 bases and J by 4 bases, with 18 bases between them. Germline CDR1 DFQATT, CDR2 SNEGSKA (reference sequence).

The rearrangement links TRBV7-2 to TRBJ1-5; 10 bases match TRBD1. Trimming cost V 4 bases and J 7 bases; bases outside gene matches: 7. This CDR3 region has 15 residues. CDR1 is SGHTA and CDR2 is FQGNSA in the germline V gene. The CDR3, as DNA: TGTGCCAGCAGCTGGGGGACAGGGGCCACCCAGCCCCAGCATTTT. Translating it yields CASSWGTGATQPQHF. The full variable domain, completed using reference TRBV7-2 and TRBJ1-5, is GAGVSQSPSNKVTEKGKDVELRCDPISGHTALYWYRQSLGQGLEFLIYFQGNSAPDKSGLPSDRFSAERTGGSVSTLTIQRTQQEDSAVYLCASSWGTGATQPQHFGDGTRLSIL.

In its sample, this clonotype was seen many times. The genes are TRBV11-2 and TRBJ2-3; D is unclear. The CDR3 consists of 13 residues. V was pared by 3 bases and J by 5 bases, with 9 bases between. The germline V gene encodes CDR1 SGHAT and CDR2 FQNNGV. The CDR3 DNA reads as TGTGCCAGCAGCTTGAGGTCGAGAGATACGCAGTATTTT. Translated: CASSLRSRDTQYF.

The chain uses TRBV4-3 and TRBJ2-7; 9 nucleotides match TRBD2. CDR3 length: 16 residues. The germline V gene encodes CDR1 LGHNA and CDR2 YSLEER. The J segment lost 4 bases and the V segment lost 2 bases, leaving 9 bases of the junction unmatched. CDR3 sequence (DNA): TGCGCCAGCAGCCAAAGCACAGCTAGCGGGACTTACGAGCAGTACTTC. Translating it yields CASSQSTASGTYEQYF.

A note on this clonotype: Since the CDR3 does not end with the conserved phenylalanine or tryptophan, this likely comes from a read error. This chain uses TRBV20-1 with TRBJ2-2; 7 nucleotides align to TRBD2. The J segment lost 4 bases and the V segment lost 6 bases, leaving 8 bases of the junction unmatched. CDR1 is DFQATT and CDR2 is SNEGSKA in the germline V gene (reference sequence). The CDR3 contains 14 residues. CDR3 nucleotides: TGCAGTGCCGGGGAGGGCCGGAGCACCGGGGAGCTGTTTCTT. Translated: CSAGEGRSTGELFL.

The chain combines TRBV29-1 with TRBJ2-2; tentatively, D is TRBD2 (7 bases). The CDR3 spans 17 residues. With 3 bases removed from V and 6 bases from J, the gap between germline ends came to 23 bases. Germline CDR1 is SQVTM and CDR2 is ANQGSEA. The CDR3 nucleotides read TGCAGCGTTGAGGGGGGGCCCTATTACGGGGCTCCCGGGGAGCTGTTTTTT. As protein: CSVEGGPYYGAPGELFF.

This sequence joins TRBV7-2 and TRBJ2-7, with unresolved D. The germline V gene encodes CDR1 SGHTA and CDR2 FQGNSA. The V gene lost 8 bases and the J gene lost 0 bases, with 14 bases spanning the gap. The CDR3 has 14 residues. The chain's CDR3 is CASRTAGSSYEQYF. The DNA of the CDR3 is TGTGCCAGCCGAACCGCCGGGTCCTCCTACGAGCAGTACTTC.

The rearrangement uses TRBV6-2 or TRBV6-3 and TRBJ2-3; D is possibly TRBD1 or TRBD2 (5 bases each). V lost 5 bases, J lost 6 bases, and 15 bases lay in between. Germline V gene data show CDR1 as MNHEY and CDR2 as SVGEGT. The CDR3 totals 14 residues. The CDR3 DNA sequence: TGTGCCAGCAGTACCCGGGACCATCGGGATACGCAGTATTTT. Translating gives CASSTRDHRDTQYF.

The rearrangement links TRBV5-1 to TRBJ2-5; weak D call: TRBD1 (6 bases). Germline loops: CDR1 SGHRS, CDR2 YFSETQ. CDR3 length: 14 amino acids. V was trimmed by 4 bases and J by 5 bases, leaving 15 bases between them. Here the CDR3 DNA reads TGCGCCAGCAGCACAGGACAGCCCGGGGAGACCCAGTACTTC. Amino acids: CASSTGQPGETQYF.

Details on this clonotype: The junction departs from the called germline gene at one end, perhaps through a read error. The V call is TRBV7-9, the J call TRBJ2-5, with 11 bases identical to TRBD2. The CDR3 covers 15 residues. CDR1 and CDR2 from the germline V gene are SEHNR and FQNEAQ (reference sequence). The CDR3 loop is CASSVAGGPQETQYF. The CDR3 DNA reads as TGTGCCAGCAGCGTAGCGGGGGGGCCTCAGGAGACCCAGTACTTC.

The chain is built from TRBV6-1 and TRBJ2-1; possible D gene TRBD1, 6 bases. V shed 6 bases and J shed 3 bases, with 12 bases lying between them. This CDR3 is 14 amino acids long. The germline gives CDR1 MNHNS, CDR2 SASEGT. The CDR3 loop reads CASSLDSFYNEQFF. CDR3 DNA sequence: TGTGCCAGCAGCCTGGACAGCTTCTACAATGAGCAGTTCTTC.

The CDR3 loop is CSASRGGNQPQHF. In nucleotides, the CDR3 is TGCAGTGCTAGTAGGGGGGGCAATCAGCCCCAGCATTTT. The chain is built from TRBV20-1 and TRBJ1-5; D may be TRBD1 (6 bases). The V gene lost 3 bases and the J gene lost 2 bases, with 8 bases spanning the gap. This CDR3 has 13 residues. The V gene's germline CDR1 is DFQATT and CDR2 SNEGSKA (reference sequence).